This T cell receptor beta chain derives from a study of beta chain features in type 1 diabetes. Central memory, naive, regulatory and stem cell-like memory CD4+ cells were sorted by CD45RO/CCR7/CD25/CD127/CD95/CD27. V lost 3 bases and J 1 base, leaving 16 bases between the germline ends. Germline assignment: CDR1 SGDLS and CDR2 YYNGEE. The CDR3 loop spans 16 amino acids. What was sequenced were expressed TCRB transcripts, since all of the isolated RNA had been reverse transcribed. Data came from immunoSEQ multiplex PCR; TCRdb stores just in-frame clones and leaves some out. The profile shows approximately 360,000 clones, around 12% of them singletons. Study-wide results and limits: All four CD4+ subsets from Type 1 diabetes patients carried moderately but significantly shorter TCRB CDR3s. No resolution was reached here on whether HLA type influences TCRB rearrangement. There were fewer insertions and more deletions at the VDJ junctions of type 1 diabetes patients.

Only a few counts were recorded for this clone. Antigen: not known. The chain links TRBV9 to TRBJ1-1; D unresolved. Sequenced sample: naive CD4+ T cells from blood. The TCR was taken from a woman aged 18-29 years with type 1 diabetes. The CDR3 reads CASSARPWRQNTEAFF. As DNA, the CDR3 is TGTGCCAGCAGCGCCCGTCCCTGGAGGCAGAACACTGAAGCTTTCTTT.